The sequence of this T cell receptor beta chain was determined in a study of shared clonotypes between healthy human individuals. Study background: Three plates were used per donor for CD4 naive, three for CD4 memory, two for CD8 naive and one for CD8 memory. Study findings and constraints: On the whole, naive subsets had larger estimated richness than memory subsets had.

CD8 cells classed as naive were CD45RO-negative and positively selected for CCR7, excluding terminally differentiated effector memory CD45RA+ cells. Concerning this clone itself: The antigen is undetermined.

The junction had 8 bases not matched to a gene; V was cut back by 3 bases and J by 7 bases. This CDR3 comprises 15 residues. CDR1 is SGHRS and CDR2 is YFSETQ in the germline V gene. As handled by the study authors: For the immunoSEQ data, sequences were junction-only without quality scores, so filtering differed. TCRdb's table, derived via immunoSEQ multiplex PCR, lists solely in-frame clones and lacks some. That table is the source of V, J and clone size, and D and trimming were worked out from the DNA. The repertoire holds around 2,000,000 clones, with approximately 94% as singletons. The J gene is TRBJ2-3, the V gene TRBV5-1; TRBD1 matches at 10 bases. Sequenced: naive CD8+ T cells from PBMCs. This TCR was sampled from a man aged 18 to 29 in good health. Some clones in this sample may be carry-over from other donors' samples. The CDR3 loop reads CASSSPRTGGHTQYF. The CDR3 DNA follows: TGCGCCAGCAGCTCTCCCAGGACAGGGGGACATACGCAGTATTTT.